This TCR beta chain is from a study of regulatory T cells in long-lasting Graves disease. Germline assignment: CDR1 SGDLS and CDR2 YYNGEE. J gave up 0 bases and V 5 bases, and 6 bases lay outside the gene matches. This CDR3 is 16 amino acids long. As for time point: newly diagnosed GD, antithyroid drugs for less than 3 months. PBMC-derived RNA was used for the TCR library. Sequencing libraries for TCR beta were prepared with iRepertoire HTBI primers and Arm-PCR of CDR3 regions. TCRdb independently ran MiXCR on the multiplex PCR reads; one entry per CDR3 protein. The table shows roughly 610,000 distinct CDR3 sequences, with around 17% occurring only once. In this sample, this clonotype turned up many times. These same records also appear under a second study, on T cells in Graves' hyperthyroidism and ophthalmopathy.

This TCR came from a woman between 25 and 40 years old with Graves disease. This chain joins TRBV9 and TRBJ2-2, with 8 bases matching TRBD2. The sequenced sample was peripheral blood mononuclear cells (PBMCs), obtained at new diagnosis, from a patient treated with antithyroid drugs. CDR3 coding DNA: TGTGCCAGCAGAGCTAGCGGGCCGGCGAACACCGGGGAGCTGTTTTTT. Its translation: CASRASGPANTGELFF. Combining the CDR3 with reference TRBV9 and TRBJ2-2 gives the whole variable domain DSGVTQTPKHLITATGQRVTLRCSPRSGDLSVYWYQQSLDQGLQFLIQYYNGEERAKGNILERFSAQQFPDLHSELNLSSLELGDSALYFCASRASGPANTGELFFGEGSRLTVL.